Following are 14 T cell receptor beta chains from one sample sequenced in a study of vaccination and CD4 T cells after COVID-19. Researchers used the Oncomine TCR Beta short-read assay to sequence DNA from cultured CD4+ T cells. TCRdb recomputed calls from the PCR reads with MiXCR, one row per CDR3 protein. The table shows several thousand distinct CDR3 sequences, with 30% to 35% occurring only once. Which antigens these TCRs recognize remains unknown. Specified treatment: approximately nine-day PBMC culture with coronavirus spike peptide pools or control peptides (ViraFEST assay). The sequenced material came from CD4+ T cells from blood, cultured in vitro. These receptors were collected from a human donor who had recovered from COVID-19.

The J gene is TRBJ1-6, the V gene TRBV6-1; D is unresolved. V was clipped by 5 bases and J by 0 bases, with 11 bases between them. Germline assignment: CDR1 MNHNS and CDR2 SASEGT. The CDR3 loop spans 16 amino acids. The CDR3 sequence: CASSITESSYNSPLHF. The CDR3 bases are TGTGCCAGCAGTATAACAGAGAGCTCCTATAATTCACCCCTCCACTTT.

This clonotype was observed a few times. The chain joins TRBV20-1 to TRBJ1-5; TRBD1 matches at 7 bases. CDR3 length equals 13 residues. J lost 3 bases, V lost 3 bases, and 2 bases had no gene match. Germline values: CDR1 DFQATT, CDR2 SNEGSKA (reference sequence). CDR3 region: CSARGQFNQPQHF. In nucleotides, the CDR3 is TGCAGTGCTAGGGGACAGTTCAATCAGCCCCAGCATTTT.

Comments on this clonotype: No DNA is shown, since the ends of the CDR3 on it are uncertain; the CDR3 is the one TCRdb lists. CDR3 loop: CISVPEAEPFRPDNEQFF. The V gene is TRBV7-5, the J gene TRBJ2-1; the DNA was not compared with TRBD2, the D call given in the table. TRBV7-5 is marked as a pseudogene. Counting both end residues, the CDR3 totals 18 amino acids.

The chain links TRBV7-2 to TRBJ1-1; D is uncertain. The CDR3 totals 14 residues. Germline values: CDR1 SGHTA, CDR2 FQGNSA. V dropped 2 bases and J dropped 6 bases, with 13 bases sitting between them. In nucleotides, the CDR3 is TGTGCCAGCAGCTTAAGGTCGGGAGCAGCTGAAGCTTTCTTT. Its protein product is CASSLRSGAAEAFF. Complete variable domain (other parts from reference TRBV7-2 and TRBJ1-1): GAGVSQSPSNKVTEKGKDVELRCDPISGHTALYWYRQSLGQGLEFLIYFQGNSAPDKSGLPSDRFSAERTGGSVSTLTIQRTQQEDSAVYLCASSLRSGAAEAFFGQGTRLTVV.

Only a few counts were recorded for this clonotype. The J gene is TRBJ1-1, the V gene TRBV20-1; D is perhaps TRBD1 (6 bases). There are 13 residues in the CDR3. V lost 6 bases and J lost 4, with 15 bases in between. Germline CDR1 reads DFQATT; CDR2 reads SNEGSKA (reference sequence). The DNA of the CDR3 is TGCAGTGCGCATTCCTGGGGGCCCACTGAAGCTTTCTTT. It yields the protein CSAHSWGPTEAFF.

This clonotype showed up just a few times. Here the CDR3 reads CSARPPRQGASYEQYF. CDR3 bases: TGCAGTGCTAGACCCCCCCGGCAGGGGGCTAGCTACGAGCAGTACTTC. This chain joins TRBV20-1 and TRBJ2-7; the match to TRBD1 covers 8 bases. Germline assignment: CDR1 DFQATT and CDR2 SNEGSKA (reference sequence). The CDR3 length is 16 residues. V dropped 2 bases and J dropped 3; count of bases not matched to a gene: 12.

This chain joins TRBV2 and TRBJ1-1; D unresolved. Trimming removed 2 bases at V and 8 bases at J, with 12 bases between. Germline loops: CDR1 SNHLY, CDR2 FYNNEI. This CDR3 has 13 residues. In nucleotides, the CDR3 is TGTGCCAGCAGTGAAACCTTTGGGTTGGAAGCTTTCTTT. Amino acid sequence: CASSETFGLEAFF.

The table lists this clonotype with a few counts. J is TRBJ1-1 and V is TRBV11-2; D ambiguous. From germline, CDR1 is SGHAT and CDR2 FQNNGV. Trimming cost V 0 bases and J 8 bases, with 10 bases left between them. This CDR3 region has 13 residues. CDR3 region: CASSLEDWTEAFF. DNA of the CDR3: TGTGCCAGCAGCTTAGAGGACTGGACCGAAGCTTTCTTT.

The V gene is TRBV6-1, the J gene TRBJ2-7, with D possibly being TRBD2 (8 bases). This CDR3 contains 17 residues. Germline V gene lookup returns CDR1 MNHNS and CDR2 SASEGT. Trimming stripped 8 bases from V and 5 bases from J, with 28 bases between. The chain's CDR3 is CASCLNRGAGDPNEQYF. CDR3 nucleotide sequence: TGTGCCAGCTGTCTTAACAGGGGAGCGGGGGATCCCAACGAGCAGTACTTC.

This chain joins TRBV18 and TRBJ2-3; D is unclear. Trimming removed 3 bases at V and 0 bases at J, with 10 bases between. Per the germline V gene, CDR1 is KGHSH and CDR2 is LQKENI. The CDR3 consists of 15 residues. The CDR3: CASSPNSYSTDTQYF. The CDR3 DNA follows: TGTGCCAGCTCACCGAACAGTTATAGCACAGATACGCAGTATTTT.

This rearrangement joins TRBV5-1 to TRBJ2-3; D might be TRBD1 (6 bases). The germline gives CDR1 SGHRS, CDR2 YFSETQ. This CDR3 contains 18 residues. V was shortened by 2 bases and J by 0 bases, with 19 bases between the two germline ends. The CDR3 DNA follows: TGCGCCAGCAGCTTTGCTCTGGACAGTAGGGCTAGCACAGATACGCAGTATTTT. It yields the protein CASSFALDSRASTDTQYF.

The chain joins TRBV6-1 to TRBJ2-1, with a weak D call TRBD1 (8 bases). Germline V CDR1 and CDR2: MNHNS, SASEGT. With 8 bases removed from V and 6 bases from J, the gap between germline ends came to 23 bases. CDR3 length: 16 amino acids. The CDR3 nucleotides are TGTGCCAGCTCCCAGGGGGCGGGAGTGGGAAGCAATGAGCAGTTCTTC. This gives the protein CASSQGAGVGSNEQFF.

This chain connects TRBV11-3 to TRBJ2-3, with D possibly being TRBD1 (6 bases). The V gene's germline CDR1 is SGHNT and CDR2 YENEEA. This CDR3 is 15 amino acids long. Trimming shortened V by 1 base and J by 3 bases, and 11 bases separated the two germline ends. The CDR3 here is CASSLGQGSTDTQYF. CDR3 DNA: TGTGCCAGCAGCTTAGGCCAGGGGAGTACAGATACGCAGTATTTT. The full variable domain, with the rest looked up from reference TRBV11-3 and TRBJ2-3, is EAGVVQSPRYKIIEKKQPVAFWCNPISGHNTLYWYLQNLGQGPELLIRYENEEAVDDSQLPKDRFSAERLKGVDSTLKIQPAELGDSAVYLCASSLGQGSTDTQYFGPGTRLTVL.

The rearrangement joins TRBV5-1 to TRBJ2-2, with TRBD2 matching 9 bases. From germline, CDR1 is SGHRS and CDR2 YFSETQ. J was trimmed by 0 bases and V by 1 base; bases with no gene match: 4. The CDR3 loop spans 17 amino acids. The CDR3 region is CASSLRVAGANTGELFF. For the CDR3, the DNA is TGCGCCAGCAGCTTGCGGGTAGCGGGGGCGAACACCGGGGAGCTGTTTTTT.